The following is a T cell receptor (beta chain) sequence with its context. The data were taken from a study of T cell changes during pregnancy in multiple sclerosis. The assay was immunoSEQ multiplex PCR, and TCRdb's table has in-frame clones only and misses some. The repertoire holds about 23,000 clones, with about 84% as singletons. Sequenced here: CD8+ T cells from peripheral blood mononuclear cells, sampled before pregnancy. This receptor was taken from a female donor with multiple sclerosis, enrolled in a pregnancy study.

CDR3: CASSLVSSGSYEQYF. CDR3 DNA: TGTGCCAGCAGCTTAGTGTCTAGCGGCTCCTACGAGCAGTACTTC. This chain joins TRBV7-9 and TRBJ2-7; 7 bases fit TRBD2. The V gene's germline CDR1 is SEHNR and CDR2 FQNEAQ (reference sequence). This CDR3 spans 15 amino acids. J lost 0 bases, V lost 1 base, and 3 bases had no gene match.